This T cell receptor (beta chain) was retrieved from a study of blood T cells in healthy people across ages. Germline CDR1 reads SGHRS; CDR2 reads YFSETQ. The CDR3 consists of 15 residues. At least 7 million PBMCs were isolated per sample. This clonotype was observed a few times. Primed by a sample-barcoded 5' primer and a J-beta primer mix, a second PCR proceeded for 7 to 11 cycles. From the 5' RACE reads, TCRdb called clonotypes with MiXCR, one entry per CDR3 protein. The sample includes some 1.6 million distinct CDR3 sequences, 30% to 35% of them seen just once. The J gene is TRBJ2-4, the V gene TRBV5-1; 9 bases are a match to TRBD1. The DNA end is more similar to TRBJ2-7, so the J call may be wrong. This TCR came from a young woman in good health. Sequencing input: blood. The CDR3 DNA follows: TGCGCCAGCAGCGTGCGGGGACAGGGAAGCGACGAGCAGTACTTC. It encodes CASSVRGQGSDEQYF.